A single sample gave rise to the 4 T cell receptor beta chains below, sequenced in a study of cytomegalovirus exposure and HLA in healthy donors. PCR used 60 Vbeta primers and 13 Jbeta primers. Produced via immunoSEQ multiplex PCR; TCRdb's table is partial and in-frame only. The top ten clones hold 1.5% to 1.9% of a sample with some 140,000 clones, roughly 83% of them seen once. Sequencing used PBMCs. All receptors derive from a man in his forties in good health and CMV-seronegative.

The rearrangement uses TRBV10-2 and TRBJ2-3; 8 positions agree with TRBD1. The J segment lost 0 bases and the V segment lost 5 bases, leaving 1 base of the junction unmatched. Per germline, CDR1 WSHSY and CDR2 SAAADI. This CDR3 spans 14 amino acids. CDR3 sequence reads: CASSRQGSTDTQYF. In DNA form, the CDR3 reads TGCGCCAGCAGTAGACAGGGGAGCACAGATACGCAGTATTTT.

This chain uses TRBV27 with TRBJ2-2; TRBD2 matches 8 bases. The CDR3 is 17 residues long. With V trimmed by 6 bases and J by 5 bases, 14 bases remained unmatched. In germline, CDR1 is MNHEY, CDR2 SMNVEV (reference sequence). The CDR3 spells CASSNSRGGPWTGELFF. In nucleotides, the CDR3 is TGTGCCAGCAGCAACTCCCGGGGGGGCCCGTGGACCGGGGAGCTGTTTTTT.

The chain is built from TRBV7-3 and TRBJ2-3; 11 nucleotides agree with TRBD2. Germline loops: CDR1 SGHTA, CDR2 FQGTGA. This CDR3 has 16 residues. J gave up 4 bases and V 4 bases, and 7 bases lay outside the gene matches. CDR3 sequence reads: CASSYTSSGRPDTQYF. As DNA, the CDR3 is TGTGCCAGCAGCTATACTTCTAGCGGGAGGCCAGATACGCAGTATTTT.

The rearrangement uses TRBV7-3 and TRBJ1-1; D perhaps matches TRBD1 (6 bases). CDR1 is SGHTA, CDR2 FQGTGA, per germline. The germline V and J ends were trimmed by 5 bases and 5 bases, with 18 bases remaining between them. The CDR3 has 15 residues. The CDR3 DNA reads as TGTGCCAGCAGCAAAACGGGACACGCTGTGACTGAAGCTTTCTTT. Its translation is CASSKTGHAVTEAFF.